The clone carrying this T cell receptor (beta chain) occurred a few times. Measured with immunoSEQ multiplex PCR; TCRdb has only the in-frame clones, and not every one. The top ten hold roughly 5.8% of the sample, which has 96,000 or so clones, more than 80% seen once. The data derive from a study of OX40 agonist ivuxolimab in advanced cancers. V lost 2 bases to trimming and J lost 1 base; unmatched junction nucleotides: 4. CDR1 is LNHNV, CDR2 YYDKDF, per germline (reference sequence). CDR3 length: 15 residues. Sequencing used CD4+ or CD8+ T cells sorted from blood, obtained in a trial of the OX40 agonist ivuxolimab. The V gene is TRBV15, the J gene TRBJ1-1; 7 positions agree with TRBD1. This sequence was found in an adult with an advanced solid tumor such as melanoma, head and neck, liver or kidney cancer. CDR3 loop: CATSRLRQGNTEAFF. The CDR3 region has the DNA TGTGCCACCAGCAGACTAAGACAGGGGAACACTGAAGCTTTCTTT. Full variable domain (missing parts from reference TRBV15 and TRBJ1-1): DAMVIQNPRYQVTQFGKPVTLSCSQTLNHNVMYWYQQKSSQAPKLLFHYYDKDFNNEADTPDNFQSRRPNTSFCFLDIRSPGLGDTAMYLCATSRLRQGNTEAFFGQGTRLTVV.